The 18 T cell receptor beta chains below come from one sample, sequenced in a study of response to subunit inactivated influenza vaccine. TCRdb processed the RT-PCR reads anew with MiXCR; each CDR3 protein has one entry. This sample has 630,000 or so distinct CDR3 sequences, with around a sixth found just once. Sequencing used PBMCs from blood, obtained roughly 13 days after vaccination. The receptors derive from a man in his fifties who received an inactivated influenza vaccine.

The chain carries TRBV20-1 and TRBJ2-7, with D hard to call. V lost 6 bases and J lost 0, with 6 bases in between. Germline lookup yields CDR1 DFQATT and CDR2 SNEGSKA (reference sequence). The CDR3 length is 11 residues. In nucleotides, the CDR3 is TGCAGTGCGGAGAGCTCCTACGAGCAGTACTTC. Translating gives CSAESSYEQYF.

V and J are TRBV2 and TRBJ2-1; 10 nucleotides agree with TRBD2. This CDR3 region has 15 residues. Germline loops: CDR1 SNHLY, CDR2 FYNNEI. J was trimmed by 15 bases and V by 6 bases; bases with no gene match: 17. CDR3 residues: CASSGTSSGGHVPFF. CDR3 DNA sequence: TGTGCCAGCAGCGGTACTTCTAGCGGGGGACACGTGCCGTTCTTC.

The chain uses TRBV29-1 and TRBJ2-3, with 9 bases identical to TRBD1. The CDR3 has 16 amino acids. Germline CDR1 SQVTM, CDR2 ANQGSEA. Losses at the gene ends were 4 bases for V and 4 bases for J; bases not matched to a gene: 12. As DNA, the CDR3 is TGCAGCGTTGTTACCTGGGACAGGGAGGACCCAGATACGCAGTATTTT. It codes for CSVVTWDREDPDTQYF.

This chain uses TRBV5-1 with TRBJ2-2, with TRBD1 matching over 7 bases. With 0 bases clipped from V and 6 bases from J, the junction kept 5 bases outside the gene matches. This CDR3 has 15 amino acids. Per germline, CDR1 SGHRS and CDR2 YFSETQ. DNA for the CDR3: TGCGCCAGCAGCTTGGATCAGGGGGTGGCCGGGGAGCTGTTTTTT. This sequence encodes CASSLDQGVAGELFF.

This clonotype was detected a few times. The V and J genes are TRBV12-3 or TRBV12-4 and TRBJ2-2; TRBD2 is a possible D gene (5 bases). V was clipped by 5 bases and J by 2 bases, with 9 bases between them. CDR3 length: 14 amino acids. In nucleotides, the CDR3 is TGTGCCAGCAGTGATGGAGGAAACACCGGGGAGCTGTTTTTT. Residues: CASSDGGNTGELFF.

This sequence joins TRBV5-6 and TRBJ2-1; unclear D gene. The CDR3 runs 11 residues. Per the germline V gene, CDR1 is SGHDT and CDR2 is YYEEEE. V was shortened by 3 bases and J by 9 bases, with 7 bases between the two germline ends. The CDR3 nucleotides are TGTGCCAGCAGCTGGAGAGGTGAGCAGTTCTTC. Encoded protein: CASSWRGEQFF.

This clonotype was recorded many times. V usage is TRBV6-2 or TRBV6-3 and J usage is TRBJ1-1; no reliable D call. Germline CDR1 reads MNHEY; CDR2 reads SVGEGT. The CDR3 has 17 residues. V was pared by 5 bases and J by 1 base, with 20 bases between. CDR3 residues: CASSLPGRRTGNTEAFF. For the CDR3, the DNA is TGTGCCAGCAGTCTTCCTGGTAGAAGGACGGGGAACACTGAAGCTTTCTTT.

V usage is TRBV6-5 and J usage is TRBJ1-6, with D uncertain. The CDR3 consists of 15 residues. In germline, CDR1 is MNHEY, CDR2 SVGAGI. Trimming removed 4 bases from V and 8 bases from J, with 15 bases in between. In DNA form, the CDR3 reads TGTGCCAGCAGTTCCGCTCGTACAAGGGATTCACCCCTCCACTTT. Translating gives CASSSARTRDSPLHF.

This clonotype was detected a few times. The chain combines TRBV7-9 with TRBJ2-3, with 7 bases lining up with TRBD2. Per the germline V gene, CDR1 is SEHNR and CDR2 is FQNEAQ (reference sequence). V lost 5 bases, J lost 2 bases, and 10 bases stayed unmatched. This CDR3 region has 16 residues. The CDR3 sequence is CASSRFTSENTDTQYF. For the CDR3, the DNA is TGTGCCAGCAGCCGATTTACTAGCGAGAACACAGATACGCAGTATTTT.

This clonotype turned up a few times. This chain uses TRBV6-1 with TRBJ2-7; 9 nucleotides match TRBD1. This CDR3 spans 16 amino acids. In germline, CDR1 is MNHNS, CDR2 SASEGT. J was trimmed by 3 bases and V by 3 bases; bases with no gene match: 9. The CDR3 DNA sequence: TGTGCCAGCAGTGAGATGGGTACAGGGGGCGTCTACGAGCAGTACTTC. It is translated as CASSEMGTGGVYEQYF.

This clonotype was picked up a small number of times. The junction departs from germline at one end; a sequencing error may be responsible. The chain combines TRBV7-7 with TRBJ2-2; D is unresolved. Germline V gives CDR1 SSHAT, CDR2 FNYEAQ (reference sequence). The CDR3 is 15 amino acids. In nucleotides, the CDR3 is TGTGCTAGCAGCTCGAGTCCCTGGGGCACCGGGGAGCTGTTTTTT. Its protein is CASSSSPWGTGELFF. The whole variable domain, remainder taken from reference TRBV7-7 and TRBJ2-2, is GAGVSQSPRYKVTKRGQDVTLRCDPISSHATLYWYQQALGQGPEFLTYFNYEAQPDKSGLPSDRFSAERPEGSISTLTIQRTEQRDSAMYRCASSSSPWGTGELFFGEGSRLTVL.

About this clonotype itself: The germline gene is not matched at one end of the junction; a read error may be the cause. Written as DNA, the CDR3 is TGTGCCAGCAGCTTAGCTTCCTCCGAGCAGTACTTC. It specifies CASSLASSEQYF. The chain combines TRBV7-9 with TRBJ2-7; the D is unclear. The germline V gene encodes CDR1 SEHNR and CDR2 FQNEAQ (reference sequence). This CDR3 has 12 residues. The whole variable domain, remainder taken from reference TRBV7-9 and TRBJ2-7, is DTGVSQNPRHKITKRGQNVTFRCDPISEHNRLYWYRQTLGQGPEFLTYFQNEAQLEKSRLLSDRFSAERPKGSFSTLEIQRTEQGDSAMYLCASSLASSEQYFGPGTRLTVT.

CDR3 nucleotide sequence: TGTGCCAGCAGTTTAAAGGGGGGACAGGGCACAGATACGCAGTATTTT. Its translation is CASSLKGGQGTDTQYF. The rearrangement links TRBV12-3 or TRBV12-4 to TRBJ2-3; 8 nucleotides line up with TRBD1. This CDR3 contains 16 residues. The junction had 5 bases not matched to a gene; V was cut back by 2 bases and J by 1 base.

This clonotype came up a few times. The V and J genes are TRBV10-3 and TRBJ1-6; D ambiguous. The CDR3 consists of 13 residues. V was cut by 5 bases and J by 7 bases, with 9 bases left in between. The germline CDR1 and CDR2 sequences are ENHRY and SYGVKD. The CDR3 spells CAISFADNSPLHF. For the CDR3, the DNA is TGTGCCATCAGTTTTGCAGACAATTCACCCCTCCACTTT.

Written as DNA, the CDR3 is TGCAGTGCGACGACCTGGCGGGGCTCCTACAATGAGCAGTTCTTC. Translated: CSATTWRGSYNEQFF. The genes are TRBV20-1 and TRBJ2-1, with D perhaps matching TRBD2 (6 bases). CDR3 length: 15 residues. Germline CDR1 and CDR2: DFQATT and SNEGSKA (reference sequence). Trimming took off 6 bases at V and 0 bases at J, with 15 bases between the two ends.

This clonotype has ten or more counts. V usage is TRBV4-3 and J usage is TRBJ2-2; tentatively, D is TRBD2 (5 bases). The CDR3 consists of 12 residues. In germline, CDR1 is LGHNA, CDR2 YSLEER. V was cut by 4 bases and J by 8 bases, with 8 bases left in between. Written as DNA, the CDR3 is TGCGCCAGCAGCCCGGGATGGGGGGAGCTGTTTTTT. Protein: CASSPGWGELFF.

Points on this clonotype: The germline gene is not matched at one end of the junction; a read error may be the cause. The CDR3 coding sequence is TGTGCCAGCAGTTACTTCTTGGGGACAGGGACCTACAATTCACCCCTCCACTTT. This encodes CASSYFLGTGTYNSPLHF. V gene TRBV6-5 combines with J gene TRBJ1-6; TRBD1 matches 9 bases. Looked up from germline, CDR1 is MNHEY and CDR2 is SVGAGI. The CDR3 consists of 18 residues.

The J gene is TRBJ1-1, the V gene TRBV7-9; D unclear. Trimming took 4 bases from V and 4 from J, leaving 13 bases between them. CDR1 SEHNR and CDR2 FQNEAQ come from the germline V gene (reference sequence). CDR3 length: 14 residues. The DNA of the CDR3 is TGTGCCAGCAGCTACGGACCGCTGGGCACTGAAGCTTTCTTT. Translating it yields CASSYGPLGTEAFF.